This entry features one TCR beta chain sequence. Its antigen is currently not known. Per-nucleotide qualities are absent, and no much larger clonotype sits a single base away. Explained via the paper, the treatment or condition label denotes: 19 received Ad26.COV2.S at low or high dose, single or two shots; about 5 received placebo; per-sample allocation not given. For vaccine and placebo recipients, the sequenced repertoires came from samples collected on day 63 after the first injection. In Cohort 1b, about 25 adults aged 18-55 years were enrolled at a single site in Boston, USA, between 29 July and 7 August 2020. As a vaccine, Ad26.COV2.S was a replication-incompetent adenovirus type 26 vector that expressed a prefusion-stabilized SARS-CoV-2 spike protein derived from the original Wuhan strain. This entry belongs to a study of Ad26.COV2.S vaccination and SARS-CoV-2 variants (dated by TCRdb to about 2021). At the level of the whole study: Donors in the vaccine arm were drawn from COV1001, a phase I-IIa trial of Ad26.COV2.S in healthy adults that was multicentre, randomized, double-blind and placebo-controlled. Dosing of Ad26.COV2.S was intramuscular, at either 5x10^10 or 1x10^11 viral particles, delivered as one shot or as two shots spaced 56 days apart. The specificity and breadth of SARS-CoV-2-reactive T cell receptors after Ad26.COV2.S vaccination were assessed by TCRbeta repertoire sequencing. A total of approximately 32 samples were included in the TCR-sequenced set, comprising about 20 Ad26.COV2.S vaccine recipients, 5 placebo recipients and 8 SARS-CoV-2 convalescent individuals. Participants in the trial were split at random into five groups of five each, receiving low-dose or high-dose Ad26.COV2.S once or twice, or else placebo on both occasions. Throughout the experiments and outcome assessment, investigators stayed blinded to trial group allocation.

Beyond this particular receptor, the publication reports: Higher spike-specific TCR breadth was observed in Ad26.COV2.S recipients than in placebo recipients (P = 0.0014). After vaccination, spike-specific CD8+ and CD4+ T cell responses were reported to show substantial breadth. Comparable non-spike TCR breadth was observed between vaccine and placebo recipients, consistent with only spike being contained in the vaccine. The study was not powered for comparison of responses between vaccine doses or regimens. The authors noted that total T cell responses may have been underestimated by the TCR breadth and depth analyses.

The germline V gene yields LGHNA for CDR1 and YSLEER for CDR2. The junction carries 4 bases between V and J, which are trimmed by 3 bases and 5 bases respectively. Reading from cysteine to phenylalanine, the CDR3 counts 12 amino acids. The retained sequence is limited to the CDR3, 36 bases, with the frame set at the first base. TCRbeta CDR3 regions were sequenced with the immunoSEQ Assay. After extraction, genomic DNA underwent amplification by bias-controlled multiplex PCR, followed by high-throughput sequencing. For the original study's pipeline: To quantify the absolute abundance of every unique TCRbeta CDR3 region, sequences were collapsed and filtered. T cell fraction was estimated by normalization of TCRbeta template counts to usable DNA, with usable DNA being measured through amplification of reference genes present in all nucleated cells. Repertoire TCRs were annotated as SARS-CoV-2-specific by exact matching of V gene, CDR3 amino acid sequence and J gene to a known reactive TCR set. The reference SARS-CoV-2 TCR set came from MIRA and was filtered for enrichment in COVID-19-positive ImmuneCODE repertoires, removing public or cross-reactive TCRs. Using the MIRA antigens, annotated TCRs were further analysed by specific ORF or by position within an ORF. Breadth was defined as the number of annotated unique rearrangements divided by the total number of unique productive rearrangements, and depth was defined as the summed frequency of the annotated unique rearrangements. TCR breadth was compared between groups using two-sided Wilcoxon rank-sum tests. Imported from immuneACCESS, the table was reduced by TCRdb to in-frame sequences with V and J called. These copies leave out some clones; in studies compared against another copy, an unresolved V gene accounts for under half, and the cause of the remainder is not known. Clonal size and the V and J genes are those of that table, whereas D and trimming came from the DNA. The sample table contains about 500,000 clones; only one count was recorded for roughly 87% of them. The ten largest clones add up to 1.7% of the sample.

The source of this sequence is a person between 18 and 65 years old who received the Ad26.COV2.S COVID-19 vaccine or a placebo. The sequence joins TRBV4-3 to TRBJ2-2; the D segment cannot be called with confidence. Here the sequenced sample was peripheral blood, taken in a trial of Ad26.COV2.S vaccine versus placebo. The nucleotide sequence is TGCGCCAGCAGCCAGGGGACCGGGGAGCTGTTTTTT. The encoded protein is CASSQGTGELFF.